The text below deals with one T cell receptor beta chain. Its cognate antigen is unknown. Trimming cost V 1 base and J 9 bases, with 10 bases left between them. This CDR3 contains 13 residues. Germline CDR1 is SGHDN and CDR2 is FVKESK. This entry is derived from a study of beta chain features in type 1 diabetes. General observations from the study: TCRB CDR3s from Type 1 diabetes patients were moderately but significantly shorter in all four CD4+ subsets.

Isolated RNA was reverse transcribed in full, so expressed TCRB transcripts were sequenced. Repertoires were generated with immunoSEQ multiplex PCR, while TCRdb's copy carries only in-frame clones and drops some. Among 300,000 to 350,000 clones listed, roughly 12% were seen once. Sample: naive CD4+ T cells from blood. The clonotype was recovered from a woman aged 18-29 years with type 1 diabetes. V is TRBV14 and J is TRBJ1-5; D is uncertain. Written as DNA, the CDR3 is TGTGCCAGCAGCCAAGGGGTTGGCGGGCCCCAGCATTTT. Its protein product is CASSQGVGGPQHF.